The 8 T cell receptor beta chains below come from one sample, sequenced in a study of blood T cell repertoires in COVID-19. Repertoires were generated with immunoSEQ multiplex PCR, while TCRdb's copy carries only in-frame clones and drops some. The sample has some 250,000 clones, less than 90% seen once. Sequencing was done on a sample of peripheral blood. The source of these receptors is a man between 60 and 75 years old with acute or convalescent COVID-19.

The chain uses TRBV6-1 and TRBJ2-7; 12 bases agree with TRBD2. Germline V lookup: CDR1 MNHNS, CDR2 SASEGT. V lost 4 bases and J lost 6; bases outside the gene matches: 10. The CDR3 is made up of 16 amino acids. CDR3 in DNA: TGTGCCAGCAGTGGTCAAGGACTAGCGGGAAGGGCCGAGCAGTACTTC. Translating gives CASSGQGLAGRAEQYF.

The chain combines TRBV5-6 with TRBJ1-5; 8 bases line up with TRBD1. Germline V gene lookup returns CDR1 SGHDT and CDR2 YYEEEE. Losses at the gene ends were 4 bases for V and 7 bases for J; bases not matched to a gene: 7. This CDR3 contains 14 residues. This chain's CDR3 is CASSLQGGRQPQHF. The CDR3 DNA is TGTGCCAGCAGCCTACAGGGGGGTAGGCAGCCCCAGCATTTT.

This clone occurred a few times. The chain combines TRBV6-2 or TRBV6-3 with TRBJ2-3; D is possibly TRBD2 (5 bases). The CDR3 contains 17 residues. From germline, CDR1 is MNHEY and CDR2 SVGEGT. Trimming cost V 4 bases and J 7 bases, with 24 bases left between them. The CDR3 bases are TGTGCCAGCAGTTCTGCCGAGGTCAGGAGGTCGCCAAATACGCAGTATTTT. Amino acids: CASSSAEVRRSPNTQYF.

The chain combines TRBV5-8 with TRBJ2-1; the D gene is possibly TRBD2 (5 bases). Germline V CDR1 and CDR2: SGHTS, YDEGEE. CDR3 length: 16 residues. Trimming removed 4 bases from V and 2 bases from J, with 16 bases in between. CDR3 protein: CASSETAVNPYNEQFF. CDR3 bases: TGTGCCAGCAGCGAAACAGCGGTGAACCCCTACAATGAGCAGTTCTTC.

The V and J genes are TRBV5-1 and TRBJ1-1, with a possible D match to TRBD1 (6 bases). The length of the CDR3 is 14 residues. The germline V gene encodes CDR1 SGHRS and CDR2 YFSETQ. V dropped 5 bases and J dropped 3 bases, with 14 bases sitting between them. In DNA form, the CDR3 reads TGCGCCAGCAGTCCCGACAGGTTGGACACTGAAGCTTTCTTT. Residues: CASSPDRLDTEAFF.

The V gene is TRBV7-2, the J gene TRBJ2-5; 9 bases line up with TRBD1. Germline V gene data show CDR1 as SGHTA and CDR2 as FQGNSA. V was pared by 5 bases and J by 4 bases, with 8 bases of the junction left unmatched. This CDR3 region has 15 residues. The CDR3, as DNA: TGTGCCAGCAGCCAAAAGGTGACAGGGGGAGAGACCCAGTACTTC. Its translation: CASSQKVTGGETQYF.

This clone was observed a few times. The chain recombines TRBV10-1 with TRBJ2-1, with 7 bases matching TRBD2. This CDR3 contains 18 residues. The V and J ends lost 8 bases and 0 bases, in that order; junction bases with no gene match: 16. The germline V gene has CDR1 WNHNN and CDR2 SYGVQD (reference sequence). CDR3 sequence reads: CASGKGLDQSSSYNEQFF. CDR3 in DNA: TGCGCCAGCGGTAAAGGACTAGACCAGTCGAGCTCCTACAATGAGCAGTTCTTC.

The rearrangement links TRBV29-1 to TRBJ1-1; D not certain. V dropped 5 bases and J dropped 1 base, with 14 bases sitting between them. Germline CDR1 and CDR2: SQVTM and ANQGSEA. The CDR3 sequence is 14 residues long. The CDR3 spells CSVRWQAQNTEAFF. The CDR3 DNA reads TGCAGCGTTCGGTGGCAGGCACAGAACACTGAAGCTTTCTTT. The variable domain in full, completed from reference TRBV29-1 and TRBJ1-1, reads SAVISQKPSRDICQRGTSLTIQCQVDSQVTMMFWYRQQPGQSLTLIATANQGSEATYESGFVIDKFPISRPNLTFSTLTVSNMSPEDSSIYLCSVRWQAQNTEAFFGQGTRLTVV.